This T cell receptor beta chain was identified during a study of blood T cell repertoires in COVID-19. Study in general: From T cells, B-cell-depleted T cells, or PBMCs came the material, which was cDNA or gDNA.

V was clipped by 1 base and J by 0 bases, with 10 bases between them. The CDR3 spans 15 residues. Germline values: CDR1 GTSNPN, CDR2 SVGIG (reference sequence). Sequencing used immunoSEQ multiplex PCR; TCRdb keeps in-frame clones, though not all of them. Of 110,000 or so clones detected, 80% to 90% appear once; the ten largest clones hold roughly 2.2%. J is TRBJ1-3 and V is TRBV30; D remains ambiguous. Material for sequencing was peripheral blood. This receptor was obtained from a woman aged 45-60 years with acute or convalescent COVID-19. The DNA of the CDR3 is TGTGCCTGGAGTGCATCGAGATACTCTGGAAACACCATATATTTT. Its protein is CAWSASRYSGNTIYF.